A selection of T cell receptor beta chains follows, all from one sample in a study of shared clonotypes between healthy human individuals. Clones were read by immunoSEQ multiplex PCR, and TCRdb kept only the in-frame ones, dropping some. This sample has millions of clones, with about 95% found just once. The sample consisted of naive CD8+ T cells sorted from blood. These receptors came from a young man in good health. CDR3s leave out the opening cysteine and the closing phenylalanine or tryptophan. A D gene is named only where the DNA matches it firmly.

d_gene	v_gene	j_gene	CDR3aa
.	TRBV4-3	TRBJ1-6	ASSQDLRSASNDNSPLH
.	TRBV9	TRBJ2-5	ASSVYDWDQETQY
.	TRBV7-8	TRBJ2-7	ASSIRGTYEQY
.	TRBV21-1	TRBJ2-1	ARTTGWYNEQF
.	TRBV27	TRBJ2-2	ASSFVTTSETGTGELF
TRBD1	TRBV5-6	TRBJ2-7	ASSYDGTAYEQY
.	TRBV7-9	TRBJ1-1	ASSFTGMNTEAF
TRBD2	TRBV7-9	TRBJ2-3	ASSPSSGRRDTQY
.	TRBV28	TRBJ1-5	ASRPTDYSNQPQH
.	TRBV13	TRBJ1-2	ASSLGRGNYGYT
TRBD1	TRBV5-1	TRBJ2-7	ASSSTGGPYEQY
TRBD2	TRBV4-1	TRBJ2-5	ASSQGRLAGDLATQY
.	TRBV7-2	TRBJ2-5	ASSLWGPMGQETQY
.	TRBV7-6	TRBJ1-1	ASTPYGGNTEAF
.	TRBV6-1	TRBJ2-7	ASSELVGASSYEQY
.	TRBV6-6	TRBJ2-2	ASSLSGSIGELF
TRBD1	TRBV27	TRBJ1-2	ASSSIPGGGYGYT
.	TRBV9	TRBJ2-7	ASSVDPSPHEQY
.	TRBV10-3	TRBJ2-5	AISAELAMAQY
.	TRBV11-2	TRBJ2-1	ASSWPPLVNEQF
.	TRBV30	TRBJ2-2	AWSVHGANTGELF
.	TRBV29-1	TRBJ2-2	SVMPTTGTFLTGELF
TRBD2	TRBV27	TRBJ2-1	ASSFGLAVYNEQF
.	TRBV5-6	TRBJ2-7	ASSYPRGSYEQY
TRBD1	TRBV27	TRBJ2-7	ASSPIGTGLYEQY
TRBD2	TRBV14	TRBJ2-2	ASSLTGGQTGELF
.	TRBV28	TRBJ2-1	ASSLGEQEYNEQF
TRBD2	TRBV29-1	TRBJ2-1	SVLGGLAGVNEQF
TRBD1	TRBV27	TRBJ1-6	ASRLTGASSPLH